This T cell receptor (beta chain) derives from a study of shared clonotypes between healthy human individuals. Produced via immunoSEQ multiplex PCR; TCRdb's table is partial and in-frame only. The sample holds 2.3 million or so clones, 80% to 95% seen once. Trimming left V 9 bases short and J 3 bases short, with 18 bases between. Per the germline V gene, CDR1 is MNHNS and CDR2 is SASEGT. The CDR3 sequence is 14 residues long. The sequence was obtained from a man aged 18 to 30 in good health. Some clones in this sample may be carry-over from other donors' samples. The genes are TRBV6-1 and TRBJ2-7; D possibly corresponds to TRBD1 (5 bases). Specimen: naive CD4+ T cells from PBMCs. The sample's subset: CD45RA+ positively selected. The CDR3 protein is CASEHQGRHYEQYF. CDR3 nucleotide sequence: TGTGCCAGTGAACATCAGGGAAGACACTACGAGCAGTACTTC.